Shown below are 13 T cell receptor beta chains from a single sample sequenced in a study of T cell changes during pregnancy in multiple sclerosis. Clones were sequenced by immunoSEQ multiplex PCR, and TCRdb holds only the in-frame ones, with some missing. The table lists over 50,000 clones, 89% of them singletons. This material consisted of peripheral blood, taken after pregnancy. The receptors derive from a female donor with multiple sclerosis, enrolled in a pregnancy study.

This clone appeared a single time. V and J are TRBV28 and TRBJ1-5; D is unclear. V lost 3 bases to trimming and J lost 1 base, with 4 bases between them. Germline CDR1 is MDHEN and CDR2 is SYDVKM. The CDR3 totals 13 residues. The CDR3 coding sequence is TGTGCCAGCAGTTTTCTGAGCAATCAGCCCCAGCATTTT. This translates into CASSFLSNQPQHF.

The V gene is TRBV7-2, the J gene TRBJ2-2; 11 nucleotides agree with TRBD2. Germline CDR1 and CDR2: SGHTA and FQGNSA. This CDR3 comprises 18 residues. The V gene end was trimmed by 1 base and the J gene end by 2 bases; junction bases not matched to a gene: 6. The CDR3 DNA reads TGTGCCAGCAGCTTAGGAAATCTAGCGGGGGGAAACACCGGGGAGCTGTTTTTT. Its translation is CASSLGNLAGGNTGELFF.

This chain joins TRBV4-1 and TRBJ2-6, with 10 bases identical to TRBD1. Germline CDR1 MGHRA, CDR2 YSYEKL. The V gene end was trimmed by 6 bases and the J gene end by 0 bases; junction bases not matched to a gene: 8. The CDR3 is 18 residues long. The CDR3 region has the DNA TGCGCCAGCAGTCTCCGGGACAGGGGACTCTCTGGGGCCAACGTCCTGACTTTC. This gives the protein CASSLRDRGLSGANVLTF.

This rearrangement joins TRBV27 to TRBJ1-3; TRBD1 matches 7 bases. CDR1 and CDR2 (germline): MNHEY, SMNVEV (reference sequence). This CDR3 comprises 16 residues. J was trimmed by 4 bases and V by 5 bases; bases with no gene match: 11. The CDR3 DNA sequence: TGTGCCAGCAGTCCGCGAGAGGGGGCGTCGGGAAACACCATATATTTT. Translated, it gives CASSPREGASGNTIYF.

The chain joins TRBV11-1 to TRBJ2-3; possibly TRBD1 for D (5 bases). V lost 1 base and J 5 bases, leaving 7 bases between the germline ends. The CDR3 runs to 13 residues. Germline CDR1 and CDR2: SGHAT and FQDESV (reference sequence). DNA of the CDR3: TGTGCCAGCAGCTTAGGTCAGGGAGATACGCAGTATTTT. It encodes CASSLGQGDTQYF.

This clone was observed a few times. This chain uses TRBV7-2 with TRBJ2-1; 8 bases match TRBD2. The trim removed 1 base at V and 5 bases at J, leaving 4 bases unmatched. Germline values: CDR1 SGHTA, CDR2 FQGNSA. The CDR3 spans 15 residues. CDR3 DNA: TGTGCCAGCAGCTTAGAGCTCGGGGGGGACAATGAGCAGTTCTTC. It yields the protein CASSLELGGDNEQFF.

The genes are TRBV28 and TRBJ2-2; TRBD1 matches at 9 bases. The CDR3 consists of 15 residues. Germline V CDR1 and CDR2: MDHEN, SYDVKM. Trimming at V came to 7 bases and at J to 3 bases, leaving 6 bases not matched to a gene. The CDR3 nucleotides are TGTGCCAGCATCCCGGGACAGGGCTACACCGGGGAGCTGTTTTTT. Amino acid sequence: CASIPGQGYTGELFF.

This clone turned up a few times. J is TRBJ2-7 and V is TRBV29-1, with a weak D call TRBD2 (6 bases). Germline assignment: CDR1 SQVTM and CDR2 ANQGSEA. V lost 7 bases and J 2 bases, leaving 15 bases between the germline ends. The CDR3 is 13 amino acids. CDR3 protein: CSGGGGRAYEQYF. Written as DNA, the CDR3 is TGCAGCGGGGGAGGAGGCCGAGCCTACGAGCAGTACTTC.

For the CDR3, the DNA is TGTGCCAGCAGCGTAGGGGGGGCGGGGGGTAATGGCTACACCTTC. This encodes CASSVGGAGGNGYTF. The gene calls are TRBV9 and TRBJ1-2; a possible D gene is TRBD1 (6 bases). The germline gives CDR1 SGDLS, CDR2 YYNGEE. The ends were cut back, 0 bases at V and 6 bases at J, with 15 bases in the middle. CDR3 size: 15 residues.

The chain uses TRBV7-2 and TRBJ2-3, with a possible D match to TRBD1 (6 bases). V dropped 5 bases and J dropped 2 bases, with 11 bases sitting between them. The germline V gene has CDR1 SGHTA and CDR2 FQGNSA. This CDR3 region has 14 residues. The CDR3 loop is CASSPWTDTDTQYF. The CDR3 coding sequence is TGTGCCAGCAGCCCCTGGACAGACACAGATACGCAGTATTTT.

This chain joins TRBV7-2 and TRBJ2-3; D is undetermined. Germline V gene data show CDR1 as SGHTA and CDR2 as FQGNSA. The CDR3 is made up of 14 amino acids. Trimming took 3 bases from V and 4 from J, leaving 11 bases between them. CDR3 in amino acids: CASSFRGRADTQYF. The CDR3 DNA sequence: TGTGCCAGCAGCTTTAGAGGTCGCGCAGATACGCAGTATTTT.

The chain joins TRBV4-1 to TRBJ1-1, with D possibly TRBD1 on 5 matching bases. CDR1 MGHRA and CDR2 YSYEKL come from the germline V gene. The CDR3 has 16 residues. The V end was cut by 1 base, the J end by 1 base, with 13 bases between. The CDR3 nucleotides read TGCGCCAGCAGCCAAGCAATCATCAGGGAGAACACTGAAGCTTTCTTT. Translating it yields CASSQAIIRENTEAFF.

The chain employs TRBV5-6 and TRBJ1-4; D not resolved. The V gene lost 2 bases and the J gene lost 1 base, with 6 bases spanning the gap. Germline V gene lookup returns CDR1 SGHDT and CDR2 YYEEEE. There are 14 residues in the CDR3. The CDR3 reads CASSFKRTNEKLFF. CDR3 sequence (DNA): TGTGCCAGCAGCTTCAAGAGAACTAATGAAAAACTGTTTTTT.